The sequence of this TCR beta chain was determined in a study of regulatory T cells in long-lasting Graves disease (dated by TCRdb to the early 2020s). Study-wide context: Persistent Graves' disease was defined as persistently positive TSH receptor autoantibodies together with antithyroid drug treatment for over 5 years. Peripheral blood TCR sequencing and RNA sequencing compared persistent Graves' disease patients with newly diagnosed Graves' disease patients. The study took place in China and was registered as a clinical trial. On average, persistent Graves' disease patients in the clinical cohort had been on antithyroid drugs for about 9.7 years. A total of around 35 samples were covered by TCR sequencing, comprising some 13 persistent and roughly 20 newly diagnosed Graves' disease patients. Overall study outcomes, separate from this receptor: A larger number of public clonotypes was shared among persistent patients (under 3,000) than among newly diagnosed patients (around 880). TRBV28, TRBJ1-2 and TRBJ2-5 were preferentially used in persistent disease, while TRBV20-1 and TRBJ2-1 were favored in newly diagnosed disease. The authors acknowledged the small sample size as a limitation that may reduce accuracy. Persistent Graves' disease patients showed lower TCR Shannon entropy and fewer highly expanded clones than newly diagnosed patients, suggesting clonal expansion. Because the primary lesion, thyroid tissue, could not be accessed, the study looked at peripheral blood alone. Only the TCR beta chain was sequenced and analyzed.

V lost 3 bases and J lost 8 bases, and the count of bases not matched to a germline gene is 10. The CDR3 spans 15 residues, from the cysteine through the phenylalanine. Only CDR3 DNA is held: 45 bases, read in frame from base 1. The germline V gene sets CDR1 to SGHRS and CDR2 to YFSETQ. Per the publication, the time point label means: persistent/refractory GD, antithyroid drugs over 5 years with positive TRAb. For both TCR sequencing and RNA sequencing, RNA was extracted from PBMCs using TRIzol. Graves' disease was diagnosed according to American Thyroid Association guidelines. Patients were recruited from an endocrinology department in Xi'an, China. Each patient gave approximately 10 milliliters of peripheral blood, collected in an EDTA anticoagulant tube. Ficoll Paque Plus density gradient separation was used to isolate PBMCs, and no further T cell sorting was done. An Agilent 2100 Bioanalyzer and agarose gel were used to check RNA quality, and a NanoDrop 2000 was used to measure RNA concentration.

Of note for this clonotype: The specificity of this receptor is unknown. Per-nucleotide qualities are absent, and no much larger clonotype sits a single base away.

Libraries were constructed by multiplex PCR. Sequencing used an Illumina HiSeq 4000. iRepertoire HTBI primers and Arm-PCR amplification of CDR3 regions were used to construct TCR beta libraries. Before sequencing, the PCR products went through gel purification. The paper's processing steps were these. A total of roughly 65 TRBV and about 13 TRBJ segments were identified across samples and were used for gene usage analysis of CDR3 amino acid clonotypes. Filtered high-quality paired reads were merged into contigs using COPE and FqMerger. BLAST was used to align contigs to IMGT TRBV, TRBD and TRBJ reference genes, with CDR3 defined following IMGT. Highly expanded clones were defined as clonotypes with a frequency above 0.1%. Shannon entropy served as the measure of repertoire diversity, while the Gini coefficient captured V-J evenness. A clonotype found in more than one individual was treated as public. TCRdb reworked the public reads: Q25 trimming with fastp, MiXCR clone assembly, productive beta chains retained. Rows with a matching CDR3 protein are joined into one entry that keeps the most common DNA and genes. Here the V and J calls rest on TCRdb's processing, not on the authors' analysis. The sample yields under 450,000 distinct CDR3 sequences; around a quarter were counted once. The top ten clonotypes cover about a quarter of the sample.

Sequences were derived from peripheral blood mononuclear cells (PBMCs), sampled when the disease was refractory, from a patient treated with antithyroid drugs. Recombination joined TRBV5-1 with TRBJ1-1; TRBD1 matches 10 bases in the middle. This receptor was identified in a female donor with Graves disease. The CDR3 amino acid sequence is: CASSYQGQGRSEAFF. The DNA sequence is given as TGCGCCAGCAGCTACCAGGGACAGGGGCGCTCGGAAGCTTTCTTT.